The present T cell receptor (beta chain) was sequenced within a study of T cells in Graves' hyperthyroidism and ophthalmopathy. Trimming left V 7 bases short and J 0 bases short, with 15 bases between. Germline V gene lookup returns CDR1 MNHNS and CDR2 SASEGT. CDR3 size: 15 residues. On this clonotype itself: Its antigen is not identified.

TCR beta CDR3 region amplification was performed from RNA transcripts. The HTBI primer set drove a first-round RT-PCR of the TCR CDR3. Each CDR3 protein is one row after TCRdb ran MiXCR on the multiplex PCR reads. The table records fewer than 350,000 distinct CDR3 sequences, approximately 18% of them present only once. Patients with ophthalmopathy all had a Clinical Activity Score of at least 3, a NOSPECS grade of at least 4 and duration under 3 months. Diagnoses used clinical symptoms, serum thyroxine and TRAb, thyroid ultrasound and orbital computed tomography. The study, taken as a whole, reports: The blood repertoire included most of the expanded thyroid clonotypes above 0.001. The model foresaw ophthalmopathy a median around 6 months prior to onset.

The source is a woman in her forties with Graves' ophthalmopathy. The specimen sequenced was blood. The J gene is TRBJ2-5, the V gene TRBV6-1; D uncertain. DNA of the CDR3: TGTGCCAGCACCATTAATGGTCGCAACCAAGAGACCCAGTACTTC. Translated: CASTINGRNQETQYF.